The 2 T cell receptor beta chains listed next were all sequenced from one sample in a study of sequential checkpoint blockade in melanoma (dated by TCRdb to about 2019). Libraries came from the immunoSEQ multiplex PCR assay. The table comes from immuneACCESS by way of TCRdb, which keeps in-frame sequences with V and J called. Part of the clones is missing from these tables; in studies checked, under half for an unresolved V gene and the rest for unknown reasons. The sample yields roughly 20,000 clones; 65% to 85% were counted once. The top ten clones comprise 36% of the sample. The treatment or condition label, read with the paper, signifies: randomized to nivolumab then ipilimumab (arm A) or the reverse (arm B). The specimen comprised CD8+ T cells sorted from blood (inferred from file names), sampled from a patient given nivolumab and ipilimumab in sequence. All receptors come from a human donor with melanoma.

The chain combines TRBV6-5 with TRBJ2-1; TRBD1 matches at 8 bases. Germline values: CDR1 MNHEY, CDR2 SVGAGI. This CDR3 contains 13 residues. After removal of 6 bases from V and 6 bases from J, the junction contained 4 bases not matched to a gene. The CDR3 DNA follows: TGTGCCAGCAGCCCTGGACAGGGCAATGAGCAGTTCTTC. It encodes CASSPGQGNEQFF.

V gene TRBV28 combines with J gene TRBJ1-4, with 8 nucleotides matching TRBD1. The V gene end was trimmed by 6 bases and the J gene end by 4 bases; junction bases not matched to a gene: 4. The germline V gene has CDR1 MDHEN and CDR2 SYDVKM. The CDR3 consists of 14 residues. The CDR3 sequence: CASSAGQGNEKLFF. The CDR3 nucleotides read TGTGCCAGCAGCGCCGGACAGGGTAATGAAAAACTGTTTTTT.